What follows describes a single T cell receptor (beta chain). Its target is unknown. Clones were sequenced by immunoSEQ multiplex PCR, and TCRdb holds only the in-frame ones, with some missing. The table shows 53,000 or so clones, with 85% occurring only once. CDR1 is MNHEY and CDR2 is SVGAGI in the germline V gene. The CDR3 loop spans 13 amino acids. Deletions cut 10 bases from V and 2 bases from J, with 12 bases between. The sample comes from a study of OX40 agonist ivuxolimab in advanced cancers. Study outcomes and limitations: CD4+ and CD8+ blood T cells expanded clonally by week 6 at 0.1 to 3.0 mg/kg.

Specimen: CD4+ or CD8+ T cells sorted from blood, collected in a trial of the OX40 agonist ivuxolimab. The V call is TRBV6-5, the J call TRBJ1-5; no firm D call. The sequence came from an adult with an advanced solid tumor such as melanoma, head and neck, liver or kidney cancer. Written as DNA, the CDR3 is TGTGCCACTAACCCCGGGGGCAATCAGCCCCAGCATTTT. This codes for CATNPGGNQPQHF.